The clone carrying this T cell receptor beta chain was seen at least ten times. Its antigen remains unknown. 5'RACE template switching produced TCR cDNA carrying a universal primer site and UMIs. TCRdb re-analysed the 5' RACE reads in MiXCR, keeping a single row per CDR3 protein. Of about 370,000 distinct CDR3 sequences listed, 11% are singletons. This sample is part of a study of T cells after yellow fever vaccination. On the study more broadly: Those fractions that held only low numbers of cells were prepared using the SMART-Seq v4 Ultra Low Input RNA kit. Overall study results and limits: Post-booster repertoires again held most primary-vaccination clones (96% CD4, around 90% CD8). A secondary response was less intense yet reached its peak sooner, at day 5 versus 15.

Germline V lookup: CDR1 SGHVS, CDR2 FQNEAQ. The CDR3 sequence is 12 residues long. V was shortened by 2 bases and J by 2 bases, with 3 bases between the two germline ends. This chain links TRBV7-8 with TRBJ1-1, with unresolved D. This TCR was recovered from a man aged 18 to 29 who received the YFV17D yellow fever vaccine. The input for sequencing was PBMCs, taken on the day of the first yellow fever vaccination. CDR3: CASSLYNTEAFF. CDR3 DNA: TGTGCCAGCAGCTTATATAACACTGAAGCTTTCTTT.